The 7 T cell receptor beta chains reported below all come from one sample, sequenced in a study of blood T cell repertoires in COVID-19. Using immunoSEQ multiplex PCR, the repertoire was profiled, and TCRdb retains in-frame clones only, with some absent. The profile shows 200,000 to 250,000 clones, under 90% of them singletons. Sequencing was done on a sample of peripheral blood. The receptors were sampled from a man younger than 40 with active or convalescent COVID-19.

Written as DNA, the CDR3 is TGTGCCAGCAGTTTGGGGACAGGGAGTACTTATTTT. Protein sequence: CASSLGTGSTYF. V usage is TRBV12-3 or TRBV12-4 and J usage is TRBJ1-3; TRBD1 matches at 9 bases. The length of the CDR3 is 12 residues. V lost 3 bases, J lost 16 bases, and 7 bases stayed unmatched.

This chain uses TRBV28 with TRBJ2-2, with D tentatively TRBD1 (7 bases). Germline V gene sequence: CDR1 MDHEN, CDR2 SYDVKM. The germline V and J ends were trimmed by 7 bases and 7 bases, with 16 bases remaining between them. This CDR3 is 14 amino acids long. CDR3 in amino acids: CASTQGGVGGELFF. The CDR3 DNA reads TGTGCCAGCACCCAGGGGGGAGTGGGCGGGGAGCTGTTTTTT.

Points on this clone: At the DNA level, this CDR3 is encoded by other sequences in the same sample as well. J is TRBJ2-7 and V is TRBV6-2 or TRBV6-3; D is uncertain. CDR3 size: 12 residues. Trimming took off 4 bases at V and 0 bases at J, with 4 bases between the two ends. Germline CDR1 reads MNHEY; CDR2 reads SVGEGT. The CDR3 loop reads CASSSSSYEQYF. The CDR3 bases are TGTGCCAGCAGTTCTAGCTCCTACGAGCAGTACTTC.

The chain carries TRBV28 and TRBJ1-1; TRBD1 agrees at 10 bases. The CDR3 spans 15 residues. CDR1 is MDHEN, CDR2 SYDVKM, per germline. The trim removed 7 bases at V and 4 bases at J, leaving 9 bases unmatched. The CDR3 is CASTRRTGGGTEAFF. The CDR3 DNA sequence: TGTGCCAGCACCAGAAGGACAGGGGGTGGCACTGAAGCTTTCTTT.

The V gene is TRBV6-5, the J gene TRBJ2-7, with TRBD1 as a possible D gene (5 bases). Between the trimmed V and J ends, which lost 5 bases and 5 bases, there was a span of 13 bases. Germline V gene sequence: CDR1 MNHEY, CDR2 SVGAGI. The CDR3 has 13 residues. CDR3 residues: CASSRGGRDEQYF. DNA for the CDR3: TGTGCCAGCAGTCGAGGCGGCAGGGACGAGCAGTACTTC.

This chain uses TRBV5-1 with TRBJ2-7; perhaps TRBD1 as D (7 bases). CDR3 length: 15 amino acids. The germline CDR1 and CDR2 sequences are SGHRS and YFSETQ. Between the trimmed V and J ends, which lost 4 bases and 6 bases, there was a span of 20 bases. The CDR3, as DNA: TGCGCCAGCAGCCTACCCTTCAGGGGGGCCGGCGAGCAGTACTTC. Translating it yields CASSLPFRGAGEQYF.

The gene calls are TRBV6-5 and TRBJ1-6; 10 bases match TRBD1. Losses at the gene ends were 6 bases for V and 9 bases for J; bases not matched to a gene: 2. The germline gives CDR1 MNHEY, CDR2 SVGAGI. The CDR3 sequence is 13 residues long. CDR3 coding DNA: TGTGCCAGCAGGGGACAGGGGAGTTCACCCCTCCACTTT. Its translation is CASRGQGSSPLHF.